In this sample, the clone carrying this T cell receptor (beta chain) turned up many times. This record belongs to a study of CD8+CD57+ T cells in acquired aplastic anemia. Study-wide background: DNA recovered from sorted CD4+ and CD8+ cells had a mean of 3.2 ug.

Patients chosen for sequencing had shown CD8+CD57+ cell expansion by flow cytometry. V shed 5 bases and J shed 7 bases, with 12 bases lying between them. This CDR3 is built from 12 residues. The germline gives CDR1 SGHKS, CDR2 YYEKEE (reference sequence). Both TCR beta VDJ combination and CDR3 sequence profiling were carried out. Genomic DNA was the template for this profiling. TCRdb redid the calling of the reads with MiXCR, one entry per CDR3 protein. The repertoire holds around 500,000 distinct CDR3 sequences, with around 30% as singletons. The clonotype comes from a human donor with aplastic anemia. The chain combines TRBV5-5 with TRBJ1-2; D is unclear. The sample was sorted CD4+, CD8+, or CD8+CD57+ T cells (not recorded which) from PBMCs. The DNA for the CDR3 is TGTGCCAGCAGTTCCCTCAAGGGTGGCTACACCTTC. Encoded protein: CASSSLKGGYTF.